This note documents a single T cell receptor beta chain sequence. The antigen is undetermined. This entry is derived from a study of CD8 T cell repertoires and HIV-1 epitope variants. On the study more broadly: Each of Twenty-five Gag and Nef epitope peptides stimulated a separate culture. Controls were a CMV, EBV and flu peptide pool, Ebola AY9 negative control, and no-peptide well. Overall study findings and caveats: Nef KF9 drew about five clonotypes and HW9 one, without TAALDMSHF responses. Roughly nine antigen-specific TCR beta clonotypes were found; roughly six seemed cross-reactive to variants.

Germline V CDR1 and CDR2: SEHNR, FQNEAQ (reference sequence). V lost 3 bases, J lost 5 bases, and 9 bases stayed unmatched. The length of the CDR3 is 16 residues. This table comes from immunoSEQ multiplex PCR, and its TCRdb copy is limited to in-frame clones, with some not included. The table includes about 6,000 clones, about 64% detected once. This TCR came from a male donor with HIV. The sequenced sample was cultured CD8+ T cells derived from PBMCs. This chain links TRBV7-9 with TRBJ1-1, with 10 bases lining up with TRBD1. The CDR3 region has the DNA TGTGCCAGCAGCTTCGATGTTGGGACAGGGGAGACTGAAGCTTTCTTT. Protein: CASSFDVGTGETEAFF.